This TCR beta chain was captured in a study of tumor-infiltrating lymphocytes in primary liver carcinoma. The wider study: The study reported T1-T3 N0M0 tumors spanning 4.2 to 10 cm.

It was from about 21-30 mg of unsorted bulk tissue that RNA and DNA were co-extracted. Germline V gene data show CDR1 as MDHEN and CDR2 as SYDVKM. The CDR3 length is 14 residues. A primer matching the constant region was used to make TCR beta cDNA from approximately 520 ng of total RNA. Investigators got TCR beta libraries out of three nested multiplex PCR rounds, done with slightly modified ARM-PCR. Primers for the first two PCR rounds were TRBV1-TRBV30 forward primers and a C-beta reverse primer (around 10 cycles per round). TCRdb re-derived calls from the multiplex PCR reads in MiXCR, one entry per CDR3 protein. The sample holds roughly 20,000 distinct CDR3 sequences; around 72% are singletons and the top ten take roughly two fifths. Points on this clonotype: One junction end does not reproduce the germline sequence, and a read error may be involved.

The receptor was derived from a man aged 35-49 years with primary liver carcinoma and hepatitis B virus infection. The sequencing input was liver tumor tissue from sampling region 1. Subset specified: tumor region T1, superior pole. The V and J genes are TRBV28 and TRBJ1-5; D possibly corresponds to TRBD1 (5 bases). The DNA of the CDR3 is TGTGCCAGCGGAAAAGGGGAAGTCAGTCAGCCCCGGCATTTT. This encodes CASGKGEVSQPRHF.